This passage covers 25 T cell receptor beta chains from one sample sequenced in a study of T-cell reconstitution after alpha-beta-depleted transplantation in children. Unique molecular identifiers were used to barcode this TCRbeta library. TCRdb itself ran the PCR reads through MiXCR, one entry per CDR3 protein. The table has about 420,000 distinct CDR3 sequences, around 15% seen once. The sample here was PBMCs, mostly from graft donor cells, taken 360 days after TCRalphabeta/CD19-depleted stem cell transplant. All receptors come from a boy less than two years old who had a stem cell transplant for Wiskott-Aldrich syndrome, so the T cells may come from the graft donor.

V gene TRBV18 combines with J gene TRBJ2-5, with a possible D match to TRBD1 (5 bases). V lost 4 bases, J lost 1 base, and 10 bases lay in between. Germline CDR1 and CDR2: KGHSH and LQKENI. The CDR3 has 14 amino acids. The CDR3 sequence: CASSQQDLQETQYF. CDR3 DNA: TGTGCCAGCTCACAACAGGACCTCCAAGAGACCCAGTACTTC.

In its sample, this clonotype was seen a few times. This chain links TRBV10-3 with TRBJ1-1, with TRBD1 matching over 7 bases. Germline V gene sequence: CDR1 ENHRY, CDR2 SYGVKD. The CDR3 length is 12 residues. Trimming cost V 8 bases and J 11 bases; bases outside gene matches: 11. Written as DNA, the CDR3 is TGTGCCATCTCCGGGGCAGGGGGGGCTGCTTTCTTT. Its protein product is CAISGAGGAAFF.

The sample holds many counts of this clonotype. The CDR3 DNA is TGTGCCAGCAGTTACTCTAGGACTTCTAATACGCAGTATTTT. The encoded protein is CASSYSRTSNTQYF. V gene TRBV6-5 combines with J gene TRBJ2-3, with D perhaps TRBD2 (5 bases). V lost 0 bases and J lost 7, with 11 bases in between. The CDR3 is made up of 14 amino acids. The germline V gene encodes CDR1 MNHEY and CDR2 SVGAGI.

The V and J genes are TRBV4-1 and TRBJ1-1, with 8 bases aligning to TRBD1. This CDR3 is built from 15 residues. Losses at the gene ends were 6 bases for V and 5 bases for J; bases not matched to a gene: 11. The V gene's germline CDR1 is MGHRA and CDR2 YSYEKL. CDR3 coding DNA: TGCGCCAGCAGTCAATTCAGGACAGGGAGGACTGAAGCTTTCTTT. Translated, it gives CASSQFRTGRTEAFF.

The sample holds a few counts of this clonotype. The chain recombines TRBV24-1 with TRBJ2-2, with TRBD2 as a possible D gene (6 bases). Germline V gene data show CDR1 as KGHDR and CDR2 as SFDVKD. This CDR3 contains 14 residues. V lost 4 bases and J 5 bases, leaving 10 bases between the germline ends. The CDR3 sequence is CATSDLLATGELFF. The CDR3 DNA reads TGTGCCACCAGTGACCTCCTAGCGACCGGGGAGCTGTTTTTT.

The chain uses TRBV6-1 and TRBJ2-6; D unresolved. CDR1 and CDR2 (germline): MNHNS, SASEGT. There are 15 residues in the CDR3. V was pared by 6 bases and J by 0 bases, with 9 bases between. The CDR3 nucleotides are TGTGCCAGCAGGGAACAGAGCTCTGGGGCCAACGTCCTGACTTTC. Translation: CASREQSSGANVLTF.

This chain connects TRBV4-1 to TRBJ2-2; 9 nucleotides align to TRBD2. V lost 1 base, J lost 3 bases, and 3 bases stayed unmatched. The CDR3 has 16 residues. Germline-derived CDR1 and CDR2 are MGHRA and YSYEKL. The CDR3 DNA sequence: TGCGCCAGCAGCCAAGTACGACTAGCGGACACCGGGGAGCTGTTTTTT. It codes for CASSQVRLADTGELFF.

The table lists this clonotype with many counts. V usage is TRBV20-1 and J usage is TRBJ2-7, with D perhaps matching TRBD1 or TRBD2 (5 bases each). Trimming left V 1 base short and J 3 bases short, with 19 bases between. The germline CDR1 and CDR2 sequences are DFQATT and SNEGSKA (reference sequence). The CDR3 has 16 residues. In DNA, the CDR3 is TGCAGTGCTAGAGCTAGATTCGGGGCCAGACACTACGAGCAGTACTTC. Its translation is CSARARFGARHYEQYF.

This clonotype was recorded a few times. CDR3 bases: TGTGCCAGCAGCGAGCTCGGGGGGCCGAGGGAGACCCAGTACTTC. It codes for CASSELGGPRETQYF. This chain joins TRBV25-1 and TRBJ2-5; maybe TRBD2 (7 bases). Trimming took off 6 bases at V and 5 bases at J, with 19 bases between the two ends. This CDR3 has 15 amino acids. Germline V gene data show CDR1 as MGHDK and CDR2 as SYGVNS.

This chain links TRBV4-2 with TRBJ2-3, with TRBD1 matching 9 bases. Losses at the gene ends were 6 bases for V and 2 bases for J; bases not matched to a gene: 9. Germline V gene data show CDR1 as LGHNA and CDR2 as YNFKEQ. The CDR3 extends over 16 amino acids. Here the CDR3 DNA reads TGTGCCAGCAGTCAACAGGGGGCCAGATTCACAGATACGCAGTATTTT. This encodes CASSQQGARFTDTQYF.

The rearrangement joins TRBV10-3 to TRBJ1-1, with 7 bases aligning to TRBD1. Trimming cost V 6 bases and J 4 bases; bases outside gene matches: 5. Germline assignment: CDR1 ENHRY and CDR2 SYGVKD. The CDR3 covers 13 residues. CDR3 region: CAIRHQGGTEAFF. The CDR3, as DNA: TGTGCCATCAGACATCAGGGGGGCACTGAAGCTTTCTTT.

This clonotype came up many times. The junction departs from germline at one end; a sequencing error may be responsible. DNA for the CDR3: TGCGCCAGCAGCTTCGACAGGGATTCCTACGAGCAGTACTTC. Its protein product is CASSFDRDSYEQYF. This sequence joins TRBV7-9 and TRBJ2-7, with TRBD1 identical over 7 bases. Looked up from germline, CDR1 is SEHNR and CDR2 is FQNEAQ (reference sequence). CDR3 length: 14 residues.

This chain connects TRBV29-1 to TRBJ2-1; D remains unclear. Germline loops: CDR1 SQVTM, CDR2 ANQGSEA. The V and J ends lost 6 bases and 10 bases respectively, with 10 bases between them. The CDR3 is made up of 10 amino acids. The CDR3 loop reads CSVRYREQFF. CDR3 DNA: TGCAGCGTGAGGTATCGGGAGCAGTTCTTC.

This sequence joins TRBV6-1 and TRBJ2-7, with D possibly being TRBD1 (5 bases). Trimming took 8 bases from V and 6 from J, leaving 23 bases between them. The CDR3 is 15 amino acids. Per the germline V gene, CDR1 is MNHNS and CDR2 is SASEGT. The CDR3 region is CASSGNRQLKSEQYF. The CDR3 coding sequence is TGTGCCAGCTCAGGGAATCGACAGTTAAAATCCGAGCAGTACTTC.

The CDR3 here is CASSLGYKQQLGISTDTQYF. The CDR3 DNA follows: TGTGCCAGCAGCTTAGGTTATAAGCAACAATTAGGGATAAGCACAGATACGCAGTATTTT. The chain links TRBV11-1 to TRBJ2-3, with no clear D. In germline, CDR1 is SGHAT, CDR2 FQDESV (reference sequence). V gave up 1 base and J gave up 0 bases, with 23 bases separating them. The length of the CDR3 is 20 residues.

The chain joins TRBV25-1 to TRBJ2-5; 8 bases agree with TRBD2. This CDR3 region has 15 residues. CDR1 and CDR2 from the germline V gene are MGHDK and SYGVNS. Trimming cost V 0 bases and J 3 bases; bases outside gene matches: 3. CDR3 loop: CASSEYDGREETQYF. The DNA for the CDR3 is TGTGCCAGCAGTGAATACGACGGGAGGGAAGAGACCCAGTACTTC.

There are a few counts of this clonotype. The chain is built from TRBV29-1 and TRBJ2-2, with a possible D match to TRBD1 (6 bases). Germline CDR1 SQVTM, CDR2 ANQGSEA. The CDR3 has 14 amino acids. Trimming stripped 6 bases from V and 5 bases from J, with 16 bases between. As DNA, the CDR3 is TGCAGCGTACAACAGGGAACCTCAACCGGGGAGCTGTTTTTT. It codes for CSVQQGTSTGELFF.

The chain combines TRBV28 with TRBJ1-4, with D unclear. Trimming removed 3 bases at V and 17 bases at J, with 16 bases between. Germline CDR1 reads MDHEN; CDR2 reads SYDVKM. The CDR3 has 12 residues. CDR3 sequence reads: CASSFGKVSTFF. The CDR3 coding sequence is TGTGCCAGCAGTTTTGGTAAAGTGTCGACATTTTTT. Full variable domain (remainder filled in from reference TRBV28 and TRBJ1-4): DVKVTQSSRYLVKRTGEKVFLECVQDMDHENMFWYRQDPGLGLRLIYFSYDVKMKEKGDIPEGYSVSREKKERFSLILESASTNQTSMYLCASSFGKVSTFFGSGTQLSVL.

The chain is built from TRBV5-1 and TRBJ1-1; D remains ambiguous. The germline gives CDR1 SGHRS, CDR2 YFSETQ. The V and J ends lost 4 bases and 1 base respectively, with 11 bases between them. CDR3 size: 14 residues. CDR3 nucleotide sequence: TGCGCCAGCAGCCTAGGCCTCTCGAACACTGAAGCTTTCTTT. Its protein product is CASSLGLSNTEAFF. Together with reference TRBV5-1 and TRBJ1-1, the CDR3 gives the full variable domain: KAGVTQTPRYLIKTRGQQVTLSCSPISGHRSVSWYQQTPGQGLQFLFEYFSETQRNKGNFPGRFSGRQFSNSRSEMNVSTLELGDSALYLCASSLGLSNTEAFFGQGTRLTVV.

There are a few counts of this clonotype. The V gene is TRBV10-3, the J gene TRBJ2-7; unclear D gene. This CDR3 is 15 amino acids long. Germline V lookup: CDR1 ENHRY, CDR2 SYGVKD. V was clipped by 4 bases and J by 4 bases, with 17 bases between them. The CDR3 region has the DNA TGTGCCATCAGTGCGCGTGGAACGGCCTTATACGAGCAGTACTTC. Translation gives CAISARGTALYEQYF.

The chain employs TRBV7-8 and TRBJ2-4, with TRBD2 matching 12 bases. Germline CDR1 reads SGHVS; CDR2 reads FQNEAQ. Trimming took 5 bases from V and 3 from J; bases not matched to a gene: 8. The CDR3 contains 17 residues. In nucleotides, the CDR3 is TGTGCCAGCAGCCGCTTTCGGACTAGCGGGAACAAAAACATTCAGTACTTC. This sequence encodes CASSRFRTSGNKNIQYF. Using reference TRBV7-8 and TRBJ2-4 for the parts outside the CDR3, the full variable domain is GAGVSQSPRYKVAKRGQDVALRCDPISGHVSLFWYQQALGQGPEFLTYFQNEAQLDKSGLPSDRFFAERPEGSVSTLKIQRTQQEDSAVYLCASSRFRTSGNKNIQYFGAGTRLSVL.

This clonotype was detected many times. Relative to the germline gene, one junction end is altered; a read error may explain this. The chain has TRBV12-3 or TRBV12-4 and TRBJ2-7; D is possibly TRBD2 (5 bases). CDR3 length: 13 amino acids. The CDR3 reads CASSFGERLWTSF. The CDR3 DNA reads as TGTGCCAGCAGTTTCGGGGAAAGACTGTGGACGTCCTTC.

The chain has TRBV10-2 and TRBJ2-3; D gene ambiguous. Trimming stripped 4 bases from V and 1 base from J, with 12 bases between. Germline V gene lookup returns CDR1 WSHSY and CDR2 SAAADI. CDR3 length equals 15 residues. The CDR3 loop reads CASSALGPRTDTQYF. In nucleotides, the CDR3 is TGCGCCAGCAGTGCGTTGGGTCCCCGCACAGATACGCAGTATTTT.

This chain connects TRBV29-1 to TRBJ2-3; possible D gene TRBD2, 6 bases. Germline values: CDR1 SQVTM, CDR2 ANQGSEA. Trimming removed 7 bases from V and 6 bases from J, with 20 bases in between. The CDR3 has 14 amino acids. CDR3 loop: CSAGGAPDMDTQYF. In DNA form, the CDR3 reads TGCAGCGCCGGCGGGGCCCCGGACATGGATACGCAGTATTTT.

The chain employs TRBV29-1 and TRBJ2-3; D possibly corresponds to TRBD1 (6 bases). This CDR3 is built from 14 residues. The ends were cut back, 3 bases at V and 2 bases at J, with 12 bases in the middle. Germline assignment: CDR1 SQVTM and CDR2 ANQGSEA. CDR3 amino acids: CSVDEAGATDTQYF. The CDR3 DNA sequence: TGCAGCGTTGACGAGGCAGGGGCCACAGATACGCAGTATTTT.